These T cell receptor beta chains were read from a single sample in a study of PD-L1 blockade in urothelial cancer. Assay used: immunoSEQ multiplex PCR; TCRdb lists only in-frame clones, some missing. The table lists some 19,000 clones, about 90% of them singletons. The specimen was PBMCs, collected around atezolizumab (anti-PD-L1) treatment. These receptors all stem from a woman aged 55-70 years with urothelial cancer. CDR3s include the opening cysteine and the closing phenylalanine or tryptophan. The order of the fields is clone size, J gene, V gene, D gene, CDR3 DNA, CDR3 protein. A D gene is named only where the DNA matches it firmly. Rows give clone size only sometimes, using once, few, many, or a class for an expanded clone.

clone_size: .
j_call: TRBJ2-1
v_call: TRBV6-6
d_call: .
cdr3_nt: TGTGCCAGCAGGCCCAGTCGGGAGCGGCACAATGAGCAGTTCTTC
cdr3_aa: CASRPSRERHNEQFF

clone_size: .
j_call: TRBJ2-5
v_call: TRBV5-4
d_call: TRBD1
cdr3_nt: TGTGCCAGCAGCTTGGCCCCCGACAGGGGGGAGACCCAGTACTTC
cdr3_aa: CASSLAPDRGETQYF

clone_size: .
j_call: TRBJ2-5
v_call: TRBV29-1
d_call: .
cdr3_nt: TGCAGCGTTCCTACAGGGGACTTAGAGACCCAGTACTTC
cdr3_aa: CSVPTGDLETQYF

clone_size: once
j_call: TRBJ2-1
v_call: TRBV7-6
d_call: .
cdr3_nt: TGTGCCAGCAGCCCTCGAGCCAGCGACAATGAGCAGTTCTTC
cdr3_aa: CASSPRASDNEQFF

clone_size: .
j_call: TRBJ1-2
v_call: TRBV29-1
d_call: TRBD1
cdr3_nt: TGCAGCGCCCTGGGTGGACAGGGCCGCTATGGCTACACCTTC
cdr3_aa: CSALGGQGRYGYTF

clone_size: .
j_call: TRBJ2-7
v_call: TRBV7-9
d_call: TRBD2
cdr3_nt: TGTGCCAGCAGCGAAACGACTAGCGGGAGTGACGAGCAGTACTTC
cdr3_aa: CASSETTSGSDEQYF

clone_size: few
j_call: TRBJ2-7
v_call: TRBV2
d_call: TRBD2
cdr3_nt: TGTGCCAGCCAAGTTAGCGGGAGTTTGGACTACGAGCAGTACTTC
cdr3_aa: CASQVSGSLDYEQYF

clone_size: .
j_call: TRBJ1-5
v_call: TRBV6-5
d_call: .
cdr3_nt: TGTGCCAGCAGTTACTCGGGGACACGTAGCCATCAGCCCCAGCATTTT
cdr3_aa: CASSYSGTRSHQPQHF

clone_size: .
j_call: TRBJ2-3
v_call: TRBV27
d_call: .
cdr3_nt: TGTGCCAGCAGTTTCAATTTCCGACGCGGCTTAATTACCCTTCTCACAGATACGCAGTATTTT
cdr3_aa: CASSFNFRRGLITLLTDTQYF

clone_size: .
j_call: TRBJ1-3
v_call: TRBV4-1
d_call: .
cdr3_nt: TGCGCCAGCACTTCGACAGGTCTCGACACCATATATTTT
cdr3_aa: CASTSTGLDTIYF

clone_size: .
j_call: TRBJ2-2
v_call: TRBV18
d_call: .
cdr3_nt: TGTGCCAGCTCCTTTGCACGGTCCGGGGAGCTGTTTTTT
cdr3_aa: CASSFARSGELFF

clone_size: .
j_call: TRBJ1-1
v_call: TRBV6-1
d_call: .
cdr3_nt: TGTGCCAGCACTATTTTTACAGGGAAAACCACTGAAGCTTTCTTT
cdr3_aa: CASTIFTGKTTEAFF

clone_size: .
j_call: TRBJ2-1
v_call: TRBV28
d_call: .
cdr3_nt: TGTGCCAGCAGTTGGGTAAGGGGATACAATGAGCAGTTCTTC
cdr3_aa: CASSWVRGYNEQFF

clone_size: .
j_call: TRBJ1-2
v_call: TRBV28
d_call: TRBD1
cdr3_nt: TGTGCCAGCAGTTTCCGGGACAGGGTCCGTGGCTACACCTTC
cdr3_aa: CASSFRDRVRGYTF

clone_size: few
j_call: TRBJ2-7
v_call: TRBV29-1
d_call: .
cdr3_nt: TGCAGCGTTGAAGGGAGCCGGGACATTCCGTTCTCCTACGAGCAGTACTTC
cdr3_aa: CSVEGSRDIPFSYEQYF

clone_size: .
j_call: TRBJ2-1
v_call: TRBV27
d_call: TRBD2
cdr3_nt: TGTGCCAGCAGTGCCGGGACTAGCGGATACAATGAGCAGTTCTTC
cdr3_aa: CASSAGTSGYNEQFF

clone_size: .
j_call: TRBJ2-7
v_call: TRBV28
d_call: .
cdr3_nt: TGTGCCAGCAGCCCCCCGAGTTCGGGGGAGTACTTC
cdr3_aa: CASSPPSSGEYF

clone_size: .
j_call: TRBJ2-3
v_call: TRBV2
d_call: TRBD1
cdr3_nt: TGTGCCAGCACCCCGGGACAGGGGGCAGGGGATACGCAGTATTTT
cdr3_aa: CASTPGQGAGDTQYF

clone_size: .
j_call: TRBJ1-2
v_call: TRBV7-2
d_call: .
cdr3_nt: TGTGCCAGCAGCTTAGCAACAGGGAACTATGGCTACACCTTC
cdr3_aa: CASSLATGNYGYTF

clone_size: .
j_call: TRBJ2-7
v_call: TRBV6-6
d_call: TRBD2
cdr3_nt: TGTGCCAGCAGTTCGCTAGCGGTTTTATACGAGCAGTACTTC
cdr3_aa: CASSSLAVLYEQYF

clone_size: .
j_call: TRBJ1-5
v_call: TRBV27
d_call: TRBD1
cdr3_nt: TGTGCCAGCAGACCCCAGGACAGGGATAATCAGCCCCAGCATTTT
cdr3_aa: CASRPQDRDNQPQHF

clone_size: once
j_call: TRBJ2-7
v_call: TRBV15
d_call: TRBD2
cdr3_nt: TGTGCCACCAGCAAAAGGACTAGCGGGAGGCAAGTCTACGAGCAGTACTTC
cdr3_aa: CATSKRTSGRQVYEQYF